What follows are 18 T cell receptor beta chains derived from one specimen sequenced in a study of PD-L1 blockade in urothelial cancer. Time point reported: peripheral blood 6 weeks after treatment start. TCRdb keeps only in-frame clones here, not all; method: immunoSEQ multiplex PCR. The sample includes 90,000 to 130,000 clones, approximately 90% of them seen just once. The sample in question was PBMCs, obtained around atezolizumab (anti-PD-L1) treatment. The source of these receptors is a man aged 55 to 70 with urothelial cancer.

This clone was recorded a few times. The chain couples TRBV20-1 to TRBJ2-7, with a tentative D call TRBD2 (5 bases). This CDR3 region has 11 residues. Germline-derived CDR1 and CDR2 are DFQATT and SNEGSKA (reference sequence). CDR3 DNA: TGCAGCGGAGGATACTACTACGAGCAGTACTTC. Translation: CSGGYYYEQYF.

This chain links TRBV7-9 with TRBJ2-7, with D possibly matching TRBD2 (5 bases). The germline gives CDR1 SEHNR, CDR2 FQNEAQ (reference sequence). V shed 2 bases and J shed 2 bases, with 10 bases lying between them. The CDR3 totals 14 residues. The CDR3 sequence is CASSLSREPYEQYF. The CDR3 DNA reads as TGTGCCAGCAGCTTATCGAGGGAACCCTACGAGCAGTACTTC.

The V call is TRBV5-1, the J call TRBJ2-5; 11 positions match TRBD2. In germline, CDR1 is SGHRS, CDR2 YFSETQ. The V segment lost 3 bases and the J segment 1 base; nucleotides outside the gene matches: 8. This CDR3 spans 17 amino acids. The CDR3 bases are TGCGCCAGCAGCTCTCCCATAGCGGGGGGGCTCCAAGAGACCCAGTACTTC. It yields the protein CASSSPIAGGLQETQYF.

The CDR3 reads CASSLLGVGYEQYF. In DNA form, the CDR3 reads TGTGCCAGCAGCTTATTGGGAGTAGGGTACGAGCAGTACTTC. The rearrangement joins TRBV7-2 to TRBJ2-7, with a tentative D call TRBD2 (5 bases). Germline V lookup: CDR1 SGHTA, CDR2 FQGNSA. The CDR3 runs to 14 residues. Deletions cut 2 bases from V and 4 bases from J, with 12 bases between.

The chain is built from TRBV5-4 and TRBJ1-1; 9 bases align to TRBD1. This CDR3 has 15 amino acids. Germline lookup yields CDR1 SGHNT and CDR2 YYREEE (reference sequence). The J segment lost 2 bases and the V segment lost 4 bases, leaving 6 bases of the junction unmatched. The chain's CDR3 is CASSHPGQGNTEAFF. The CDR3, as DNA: TGTGCCAGCAGCCATCCGGGACAGGGCAACACTGAAGCTTTCTTT. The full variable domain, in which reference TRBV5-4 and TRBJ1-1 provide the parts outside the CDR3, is ETGVTQSPTHLIKTRGQQVTLRCSSQSGHNTVSWYQQALGQGPQFIFQYYREEENGRGNFPPRFSGLQFPNYSSELNVNALELDDSALYLCASSHPGQGNTEAFFGQGTRLTVV.

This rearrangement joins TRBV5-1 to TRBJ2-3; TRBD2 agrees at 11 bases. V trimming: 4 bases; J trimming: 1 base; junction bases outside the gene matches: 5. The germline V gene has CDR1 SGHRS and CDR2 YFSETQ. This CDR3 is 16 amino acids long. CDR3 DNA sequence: TGCGCCAGCAGCGGAACTAGCGGGAGTGGCACAGATACGCAGTATTTT. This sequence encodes CASSGTSGSGTDTQYF.

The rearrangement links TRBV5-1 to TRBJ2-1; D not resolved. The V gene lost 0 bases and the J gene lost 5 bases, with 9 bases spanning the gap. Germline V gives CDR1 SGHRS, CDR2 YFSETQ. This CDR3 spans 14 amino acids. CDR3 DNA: TGCGCCAGCAGCTTGGAAGCTGGTCACAATGAGCAGTTCTTC. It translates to CASSLEAGHNEQFF.

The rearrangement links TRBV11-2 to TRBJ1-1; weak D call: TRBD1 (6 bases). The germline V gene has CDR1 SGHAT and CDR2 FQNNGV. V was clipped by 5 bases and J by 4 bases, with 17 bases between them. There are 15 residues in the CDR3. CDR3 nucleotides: TGTGCCAGCAGCCGAAACGGGGGGCTGGGCACTGAAGCTTTCTTT. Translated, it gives CASSRNGGLGTEAFF.

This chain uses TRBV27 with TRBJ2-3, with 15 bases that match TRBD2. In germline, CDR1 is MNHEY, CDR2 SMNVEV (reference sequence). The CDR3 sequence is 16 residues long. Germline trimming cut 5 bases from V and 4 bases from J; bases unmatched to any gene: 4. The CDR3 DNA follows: TGTGCCAGCAGTCCAGGACTAGCGGGGGGGGCAGATACGCAGTATTTT. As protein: CASSPGLAGGADTQYF.

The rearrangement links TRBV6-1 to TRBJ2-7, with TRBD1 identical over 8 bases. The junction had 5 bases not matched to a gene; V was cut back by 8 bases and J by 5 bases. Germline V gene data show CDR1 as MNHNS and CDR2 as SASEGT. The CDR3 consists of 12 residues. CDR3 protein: CASCRGRNEQYF. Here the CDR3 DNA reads TGTGCCAGCTGCAGGGGGCGTAACGAGCAGTACTTC.

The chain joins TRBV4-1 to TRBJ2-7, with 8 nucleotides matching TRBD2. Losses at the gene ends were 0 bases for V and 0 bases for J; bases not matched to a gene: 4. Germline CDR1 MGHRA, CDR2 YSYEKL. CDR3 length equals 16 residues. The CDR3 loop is CASSQDVAGSSYEQYF. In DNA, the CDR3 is TGCGCCAGCAGCCAAGATGTAGCGGGGAGCTCCTACGAGCAGTACTTC.

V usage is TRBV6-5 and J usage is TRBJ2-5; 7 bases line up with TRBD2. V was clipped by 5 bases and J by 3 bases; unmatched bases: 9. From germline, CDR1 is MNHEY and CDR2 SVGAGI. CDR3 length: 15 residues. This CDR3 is CASSTPGGLKETQYF. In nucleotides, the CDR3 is TGTGCCAGCAGTACCCCCGGGGGGTTAAAAGAGACCCAGTACTTC.

This CDR3 is CATESYEQYF. The CDR3, as DNA: TGTGCCACCGAGAGCTACGAGCAGTACTTC. This chain uses TRBV28 with TRBJ2-7; unclear D gene. CDR1 is MDHEN and CDR2 is SYDVKM in the germline V gene. CDR3 length: 10 amino acids. With 10 bases removed from V and 3 bases from J, the gap between germline ends came to 7 bases.

The CDR3 DNA is TGCGCCAGCAGCTTGATCCCGGGACAGCAAGAGACCCAGTACTTC. It is translated as CASSLIPGQQETQYF. V usage is TRBV5-1 and J usage is TRBJ2-5; 7 nucleotides agree with TRBD1. With 1 base clipped from V and 2 bases from J, the junction kept 5 bases outside the gene matches. Germline V lookup: CDR1 SGHRS, CDR2 YFSETQ. The CDR3 contains 15 residues.

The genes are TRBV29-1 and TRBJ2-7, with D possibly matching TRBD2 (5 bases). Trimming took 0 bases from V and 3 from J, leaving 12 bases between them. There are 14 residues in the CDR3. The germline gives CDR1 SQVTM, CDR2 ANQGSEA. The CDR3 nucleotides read TGCAGCGTTGAAGACCCGAGGGCAGGCTACGAGCAGTACTTC. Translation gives CSVEDPRAGYEQYF.

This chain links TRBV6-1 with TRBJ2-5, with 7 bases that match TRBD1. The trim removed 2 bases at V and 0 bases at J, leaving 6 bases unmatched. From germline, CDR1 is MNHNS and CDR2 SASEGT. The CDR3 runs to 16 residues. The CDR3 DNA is TGTGCCAGCAGTGAAAAAGGGGGCAGGGACCAAGAGACCCAGTACTTC. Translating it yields CASSEKGGRDQETQYF.

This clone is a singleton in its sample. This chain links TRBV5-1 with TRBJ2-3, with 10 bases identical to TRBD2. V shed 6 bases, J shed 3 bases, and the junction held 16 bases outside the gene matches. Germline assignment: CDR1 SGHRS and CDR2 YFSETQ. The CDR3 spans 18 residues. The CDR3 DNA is TGCGCCAGCACAAGGGGAACTAGCGGGACCTTGGCGACAGATACGCAGTATTTT. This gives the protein CASTRGTSGTLATDTQYF.

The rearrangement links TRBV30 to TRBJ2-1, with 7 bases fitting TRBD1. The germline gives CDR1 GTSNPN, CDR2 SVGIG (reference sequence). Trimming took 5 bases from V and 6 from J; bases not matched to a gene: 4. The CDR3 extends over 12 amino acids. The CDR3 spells CAWGNRGNEQFF. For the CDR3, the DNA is TGTGCCTGGGGAAACAGGGGCAATGAGCAGTTCTTC.